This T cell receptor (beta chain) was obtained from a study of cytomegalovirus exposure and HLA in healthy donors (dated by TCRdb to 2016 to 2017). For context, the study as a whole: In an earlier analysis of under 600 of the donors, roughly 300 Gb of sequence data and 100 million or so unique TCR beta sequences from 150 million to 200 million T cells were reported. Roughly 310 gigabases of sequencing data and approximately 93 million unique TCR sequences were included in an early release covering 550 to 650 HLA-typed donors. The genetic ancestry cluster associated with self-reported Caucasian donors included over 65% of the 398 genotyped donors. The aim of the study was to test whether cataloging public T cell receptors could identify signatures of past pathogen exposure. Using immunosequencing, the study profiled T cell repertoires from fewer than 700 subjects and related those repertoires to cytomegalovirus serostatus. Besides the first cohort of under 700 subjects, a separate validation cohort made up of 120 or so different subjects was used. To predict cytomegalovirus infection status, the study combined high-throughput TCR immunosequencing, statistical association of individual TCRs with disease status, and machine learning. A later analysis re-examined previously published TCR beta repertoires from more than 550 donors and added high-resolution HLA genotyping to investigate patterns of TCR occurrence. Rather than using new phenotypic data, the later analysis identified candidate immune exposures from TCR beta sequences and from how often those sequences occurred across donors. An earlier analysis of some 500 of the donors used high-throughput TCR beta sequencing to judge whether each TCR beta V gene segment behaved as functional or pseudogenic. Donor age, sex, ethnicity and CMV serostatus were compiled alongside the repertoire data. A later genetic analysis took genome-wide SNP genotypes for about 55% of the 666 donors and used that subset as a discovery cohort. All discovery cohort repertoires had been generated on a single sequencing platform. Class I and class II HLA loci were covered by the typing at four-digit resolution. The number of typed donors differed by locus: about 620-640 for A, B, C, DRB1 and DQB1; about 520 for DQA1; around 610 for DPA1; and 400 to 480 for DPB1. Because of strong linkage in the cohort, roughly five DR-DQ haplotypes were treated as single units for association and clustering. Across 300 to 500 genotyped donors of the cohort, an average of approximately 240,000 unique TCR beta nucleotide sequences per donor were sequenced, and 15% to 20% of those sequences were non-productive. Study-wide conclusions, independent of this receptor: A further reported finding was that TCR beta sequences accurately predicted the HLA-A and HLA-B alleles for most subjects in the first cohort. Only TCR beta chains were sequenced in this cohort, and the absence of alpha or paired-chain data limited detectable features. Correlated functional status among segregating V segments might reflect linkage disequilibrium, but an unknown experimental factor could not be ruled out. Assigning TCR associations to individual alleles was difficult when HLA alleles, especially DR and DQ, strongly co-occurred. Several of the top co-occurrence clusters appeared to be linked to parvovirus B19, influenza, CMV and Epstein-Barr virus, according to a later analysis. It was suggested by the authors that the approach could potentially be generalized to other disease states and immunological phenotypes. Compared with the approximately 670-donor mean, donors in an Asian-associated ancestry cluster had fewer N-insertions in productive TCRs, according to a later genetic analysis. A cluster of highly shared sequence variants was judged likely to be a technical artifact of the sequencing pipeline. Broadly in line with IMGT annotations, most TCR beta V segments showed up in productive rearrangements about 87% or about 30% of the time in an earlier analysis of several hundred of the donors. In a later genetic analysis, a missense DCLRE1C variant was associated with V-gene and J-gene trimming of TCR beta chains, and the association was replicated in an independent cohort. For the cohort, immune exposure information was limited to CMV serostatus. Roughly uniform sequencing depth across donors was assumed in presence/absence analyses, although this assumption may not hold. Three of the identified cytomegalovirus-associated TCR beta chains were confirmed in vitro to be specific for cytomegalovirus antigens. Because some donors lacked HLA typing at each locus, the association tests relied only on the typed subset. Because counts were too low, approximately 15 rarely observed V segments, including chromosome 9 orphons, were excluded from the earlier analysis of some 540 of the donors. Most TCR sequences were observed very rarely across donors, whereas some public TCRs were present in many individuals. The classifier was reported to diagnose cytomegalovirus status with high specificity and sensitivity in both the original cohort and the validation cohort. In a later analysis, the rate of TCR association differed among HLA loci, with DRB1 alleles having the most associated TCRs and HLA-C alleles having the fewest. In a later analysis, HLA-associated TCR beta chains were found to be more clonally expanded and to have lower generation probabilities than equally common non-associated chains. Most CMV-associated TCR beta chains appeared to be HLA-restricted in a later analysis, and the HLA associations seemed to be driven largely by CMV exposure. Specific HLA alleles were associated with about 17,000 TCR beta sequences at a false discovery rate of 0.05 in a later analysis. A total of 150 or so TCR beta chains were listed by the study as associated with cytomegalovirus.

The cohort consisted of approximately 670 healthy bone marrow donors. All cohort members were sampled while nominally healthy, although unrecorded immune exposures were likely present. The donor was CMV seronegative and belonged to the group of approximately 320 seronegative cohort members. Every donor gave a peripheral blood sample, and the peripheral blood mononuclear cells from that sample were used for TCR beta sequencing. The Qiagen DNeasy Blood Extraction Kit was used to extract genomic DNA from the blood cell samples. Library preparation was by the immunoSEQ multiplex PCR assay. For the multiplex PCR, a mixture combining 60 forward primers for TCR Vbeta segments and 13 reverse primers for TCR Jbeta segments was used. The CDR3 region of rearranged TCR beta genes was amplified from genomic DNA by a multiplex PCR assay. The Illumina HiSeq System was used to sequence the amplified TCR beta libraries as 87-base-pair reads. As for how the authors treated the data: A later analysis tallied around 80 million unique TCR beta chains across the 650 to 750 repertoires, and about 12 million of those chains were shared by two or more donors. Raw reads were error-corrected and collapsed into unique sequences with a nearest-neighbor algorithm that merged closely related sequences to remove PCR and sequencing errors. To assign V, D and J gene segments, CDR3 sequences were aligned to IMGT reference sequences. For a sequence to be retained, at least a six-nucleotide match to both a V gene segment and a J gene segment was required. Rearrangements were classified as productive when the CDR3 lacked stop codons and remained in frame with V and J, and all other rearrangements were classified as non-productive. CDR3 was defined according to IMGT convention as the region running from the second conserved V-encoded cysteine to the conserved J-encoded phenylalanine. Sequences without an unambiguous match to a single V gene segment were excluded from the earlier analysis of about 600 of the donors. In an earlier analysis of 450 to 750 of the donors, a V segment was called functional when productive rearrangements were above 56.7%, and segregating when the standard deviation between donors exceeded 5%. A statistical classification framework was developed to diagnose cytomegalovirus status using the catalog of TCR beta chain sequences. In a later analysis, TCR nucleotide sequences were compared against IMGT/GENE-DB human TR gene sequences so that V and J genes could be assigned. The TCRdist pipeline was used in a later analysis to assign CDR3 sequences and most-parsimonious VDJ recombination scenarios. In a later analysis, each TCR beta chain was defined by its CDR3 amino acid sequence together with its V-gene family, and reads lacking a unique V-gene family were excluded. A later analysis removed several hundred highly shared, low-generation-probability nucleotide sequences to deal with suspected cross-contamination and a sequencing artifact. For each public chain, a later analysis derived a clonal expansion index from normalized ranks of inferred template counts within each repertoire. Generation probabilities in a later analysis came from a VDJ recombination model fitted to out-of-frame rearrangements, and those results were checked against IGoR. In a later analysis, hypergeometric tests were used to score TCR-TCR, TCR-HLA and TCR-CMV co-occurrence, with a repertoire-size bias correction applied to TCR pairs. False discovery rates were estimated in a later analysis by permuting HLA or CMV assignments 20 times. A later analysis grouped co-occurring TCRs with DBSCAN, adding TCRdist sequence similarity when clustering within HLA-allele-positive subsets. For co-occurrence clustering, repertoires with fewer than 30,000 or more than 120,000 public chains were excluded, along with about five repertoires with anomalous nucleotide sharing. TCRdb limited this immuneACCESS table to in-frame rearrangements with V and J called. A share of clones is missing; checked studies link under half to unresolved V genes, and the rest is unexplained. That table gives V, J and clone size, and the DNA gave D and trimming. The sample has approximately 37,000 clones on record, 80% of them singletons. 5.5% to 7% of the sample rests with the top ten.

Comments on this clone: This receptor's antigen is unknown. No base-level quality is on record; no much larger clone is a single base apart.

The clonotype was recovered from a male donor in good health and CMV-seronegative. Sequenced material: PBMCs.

The CDR3 protein is CAWGGTTGELFF. The DNA sequence reads TGTGCCTGGGGCGGGACCACCGGGGAGCTGTTTTTT. The V and J genes are TRBV30 and TRBJ2-2; TRBD2 is possibly the D segment (6 matching bases). CDR1 and CDR2 are read off the germline V gene (reference sequence) as GTSNPN and SVGIG. Taken from cysteine to phenylalanine, the CDR3 has 12 residues. Only the CDR3 DNA stays, 36 bases, in frame from base 1. Trimming takes 5 bases from V and 4 bases from J, and the germline ends sit 8 bases apart.